This entry lists 10 T cell receptor beta chains sequenced from one sample in a study of T cell clonotyping in hematopoietic cell transplantation (dated by TCRdb to about 2021). In the paper's terms, the time point label means: recipient sample about 28 days before transplant, after cytoreduction. Library generation was performed with the immunoSEQ multiplex PCR assay. TCRdb re-hosts the immuneACCESS table, in-frame sequences only. Its copies lack some clones; in the studies checked, an unresolved V gene accounts for under half of them, and the cause for the rest is not known. In all, the sample holds about 76,000 clones, and roughly 95% of those were seen once. The top ten clonotypes cover roughly 1.7% of the sample. Material: peripheral blood mononuclear cells, obtained before stem cell transplant. The receptors derive from a woman aged 50 to 60 with acute myeloid leukemia. Some clones in this sample may be carry-over from other donors' samples.

The CDR3, as DNA: TGTGCCAGCAGCTGGGACTTCCAAGAGACCCAGTACTTC. As protein: CASSWDFQETQYF. The chain is built from TRBV5-8 and TRBJ2-5; a possible D gene is TRBD2 (6 bases). V lost 3 bases, J lost 1 base, and 7 bases lay in between. The CDR3 has 13 amino acids. The germline V gene encodes CDR1 SGHTS and CDR2 YDEGEE.

The rearrangement links TRBV2 to TRBJ2-7, with a weak D call TRBD1 (6 bases). This CDR3 is built from 12 residues. Trimming took off 6 bases at V and 2 bases at J, with 8 bases between the two ends. Germline lookup yields CDR1 SNHLY and CDR2 FYNNEI. The CDR3 loop is CASRGAAYEQYF. In nucleotides, the CDR3 is TGTGCCAGCAGGGGGGCAGCCTACGAGCAGTACTTC.

The V gene is TRBV5-1, the J gene TRBJ1-1; maybe TRBD1 (5 bases). The CDR3 runs 14 residues. Germline V gives CDR1 SGHRS, CDR2 YFSETQ. Trimming shortened V by 0 bases and J by 1 base, and 7 bases separated the two germline ends. CDR3 amino acids: CASSLAGGNTEAFF. The CDR3, as DNA: TGCGCCAGCAGCTTGGCCGGGGGGAACACTGAAGCTTTCTTT.

The J gene is TRBJ2-3, the V gene TRBV7-2; the D gene is possibly TRBD2 (6 bases). The CDR3 runs to 14 residues. Germline V gene sequence: CDR1 SGHTA, CDR2 FQGNSA. V was pared by 4 bases and J by 0 bases, with 8 bases between. The CDR3 region has the DNA TGTGCCAGCAGCTCTGGACTAAGCACAGATACGCAGTATTTT. Its translation is CASSSGLSTDTQYF.

The CDR3 is CASSLYLRAGQGFYNEQFF. For the CDR3, the DNA is TGTGCCAGCAGCTTGTACCTCAGGGCGGGACAGGGATTTTACAATGAGCAGTTCTTC. The chain links TRBV5-8 to TRBJ2-1; TRBD1 aligns across 9 bases. The CDR3 has 19 amino acids. Germline CDR1 reads SGHTS; CDR2 reads YDEGEE. After removal of 1 base from V and 4 bases from J, the junction contained 15 bases not matched to a gene. The entire variable domain, with the rest obtained from reference TRBV5-8 and TRBJ2-1, is as follows: EAGVTQSPTHLIKTRGQQATLRCSPISGHTSVYWYQQALGLGLQFLLWYDEGEERNRGNFPPRFSGRQFPNYSSELNVNALELEDSALYLCASSLYLRAGQGFYNEQFFGPGTRLTVL.

CDR3 residues: CASSLSQPSTGELFF. The DNA of the CDR3 is TGCGCCAGCAGCTTATCACAGCCTTCCACCGGGGAGCTGTTTTTT. J is TRBJ2-2 and V is TRBV5-1; unclear D gene. Deletions cut 2 bases from V and 4 bases from J, with 12 bases between. This CDR3 contains 15 residues. Germline V gene sequence: CDR1 SGHRS, CDR2 YFSETQ.

The rearrangement joins TRBV7-3 to TRBJ2-7; D is perhaps TRBD2 (5 bases). Trimming cost V 4 bases and J 7 bases, with 14 bases left between them. This CDR3 spans 13 amino acids. Germline V lookup: CDR1 SGHTA, CDR2 FQGTGA. Here the CDR3 DNA reads TGTGCCAGCAGCTCCTCACTTCGGGATGAGCAGTACTTC. Amino acids: CASSSSLRDEQYF.

This clone was found once. The V and J genes are TRBV12-5 and TRBJ1-2; no firm D call. The germline V gene encodes CDR1 LGHNT and CDR2 FRNRAP. V gave up 3 bases and J gave up 7 bases, with 15 bases separating them. The CDR3 has 14 residues. This chain's CDR3 is CASGFPGPGGGYTF. For the CDR3, the DNA is TGTGCTAGTGGTTTCCCCGGCCCAGGTGGTGGCTACACCTTC.

The genes are TRBV6-1 and TRBJ2-3; TRBD1 is a possible D gene (5 bases). The germline V gene encodes CDR1 MNHNS and CDR2 SASEGT. The V and J ends lost 8 bases and 2 bases respectively, with 8 bases between them. The CDR3 sequence is 12 residues long. CDR3 DNA: TGTGCCAGCCTGGGGCTCACAGATACGCAGTATTTT. Amino acids: CASLGLTDTQYF.

This chain joins TRBV6-5 and TRBJ1-1, with a possible D match to TRBD1 (5 bases). The CDR3 runs to 15 residues. Germline CDR1 and CDR2: MNHEY and SVGAGI. Between the trimmed V and J ends, which lost 0 bases and 1 base, there was a span of 9 bases. This CDR3 reads CASSYSTGPNTEAFF. CDR3 DNA sequence: TGTGCCAGCAGTTACTCGACGGGACCGAACACTGAAGCTTTCTTT.